This T cell receptor (beta chain) emerged from a study of control samples from healthy donors and cancer patients. Method: immunoSEQ multiplex PCR; TCRdb's copy keeps in-frame clones and lacks some. The sample lists some 120,000 clones, about 89% occurring once. The CDR3 runs 13 residues. CDR1 and CDR2 from the germline V gene are MGHRA and YSYEKL. V lost 3 bases and J 3 bases, leaving 8 bases between the germline ends. What was sequenced was blood. This rearrangement joins TRBV4-1 to TRBJ2-5; D is possibly TRBD1 (6 bases). The TCR originated in a man between 60 and 75 years old in good health. The CDR3 DNA reads TGCGCCAGCAGCCAGGGACAAGAAGAGACCCAGTACTTC. This codes for CASSQGQEETQYF.